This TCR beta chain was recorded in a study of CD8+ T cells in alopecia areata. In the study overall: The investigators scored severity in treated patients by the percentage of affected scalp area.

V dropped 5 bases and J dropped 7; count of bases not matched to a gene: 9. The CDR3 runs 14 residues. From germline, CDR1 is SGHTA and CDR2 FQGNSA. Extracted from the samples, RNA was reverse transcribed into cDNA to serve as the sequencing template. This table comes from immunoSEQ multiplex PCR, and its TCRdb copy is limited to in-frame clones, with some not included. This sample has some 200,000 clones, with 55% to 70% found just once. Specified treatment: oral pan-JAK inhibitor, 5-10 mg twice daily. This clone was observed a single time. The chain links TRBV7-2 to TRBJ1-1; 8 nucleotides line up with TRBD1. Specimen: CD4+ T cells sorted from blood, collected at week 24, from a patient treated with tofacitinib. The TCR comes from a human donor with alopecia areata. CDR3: CASSQSRDRHEAFF. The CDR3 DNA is TGTGCCAGCAGCCAGTCCCGGGACAGGCATGAAGCTTTCTTT.